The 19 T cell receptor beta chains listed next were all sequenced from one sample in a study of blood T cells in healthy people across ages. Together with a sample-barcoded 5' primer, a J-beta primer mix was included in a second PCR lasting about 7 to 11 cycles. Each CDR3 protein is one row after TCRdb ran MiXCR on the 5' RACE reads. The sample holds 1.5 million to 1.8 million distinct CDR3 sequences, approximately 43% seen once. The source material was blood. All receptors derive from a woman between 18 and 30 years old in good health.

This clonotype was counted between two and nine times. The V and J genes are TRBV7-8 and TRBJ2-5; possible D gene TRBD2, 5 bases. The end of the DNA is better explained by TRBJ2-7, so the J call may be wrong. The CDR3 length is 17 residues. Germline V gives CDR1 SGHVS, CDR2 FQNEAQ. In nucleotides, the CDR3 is TGTGCCAGCAGCTTCTTATCTTCTGCGGGTAGATCCCACGAGCAGTACTTC. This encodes CASSFLSSAGRSHEQYF.

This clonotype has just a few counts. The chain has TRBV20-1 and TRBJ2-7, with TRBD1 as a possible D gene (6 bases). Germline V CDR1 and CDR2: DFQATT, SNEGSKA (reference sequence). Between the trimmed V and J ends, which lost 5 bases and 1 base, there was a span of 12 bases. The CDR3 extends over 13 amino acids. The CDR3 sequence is CSASGTNSYEQYF. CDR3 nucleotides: TGCAGTGCTTCCGGGACAAATTCCTACGAGCAGTACTTC.

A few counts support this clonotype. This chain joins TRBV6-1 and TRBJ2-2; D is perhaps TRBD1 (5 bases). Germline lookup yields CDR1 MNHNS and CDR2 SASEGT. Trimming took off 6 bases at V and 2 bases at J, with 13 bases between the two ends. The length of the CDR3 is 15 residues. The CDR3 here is CASRSGFTNTGELFF. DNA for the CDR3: TGTGCCAGCAGATCAGGGTTTACTAACACCGGGGAGCTGTTTTTT.

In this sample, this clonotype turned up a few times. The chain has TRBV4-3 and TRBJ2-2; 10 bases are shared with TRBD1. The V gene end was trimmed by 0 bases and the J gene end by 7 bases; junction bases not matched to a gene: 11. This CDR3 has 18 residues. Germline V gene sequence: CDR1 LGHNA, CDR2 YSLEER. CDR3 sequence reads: CASSQDRGDRGSGGELFF. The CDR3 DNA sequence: TGCGCCAGCAGCCAAGATAGGGGGGACAGGGGCTCCGGCGGGGAGCTGTTTTTT.

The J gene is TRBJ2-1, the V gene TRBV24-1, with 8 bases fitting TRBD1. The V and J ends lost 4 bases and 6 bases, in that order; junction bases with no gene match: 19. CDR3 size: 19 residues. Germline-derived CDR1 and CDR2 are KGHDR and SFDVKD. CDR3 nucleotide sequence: TGTGCCACCAGTGACCCGATACAGGGGGTACATACCCCACTCAATGAGCAGTTCTTC. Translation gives CATSDPIQGVHTPLNEQFF.

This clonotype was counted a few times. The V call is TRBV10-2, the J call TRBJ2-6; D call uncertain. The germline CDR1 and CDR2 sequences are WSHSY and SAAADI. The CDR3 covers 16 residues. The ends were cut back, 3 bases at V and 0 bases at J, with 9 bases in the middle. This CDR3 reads CASSDVGRSGANVLTF. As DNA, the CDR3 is TGCGCCAGCAGTGATGTAGGCCGCTCTGGGGCCAACGTCCTGACTTTC.

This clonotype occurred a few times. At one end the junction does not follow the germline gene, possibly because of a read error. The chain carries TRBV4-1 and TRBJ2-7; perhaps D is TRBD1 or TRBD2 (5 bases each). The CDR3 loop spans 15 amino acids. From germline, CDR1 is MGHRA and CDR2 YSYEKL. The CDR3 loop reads CASSQTRGVAYERYF. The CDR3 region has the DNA TGCGCCAGCAGTCAAACGAGGGGAGTTGCCTACGAGCGGTACTTC.

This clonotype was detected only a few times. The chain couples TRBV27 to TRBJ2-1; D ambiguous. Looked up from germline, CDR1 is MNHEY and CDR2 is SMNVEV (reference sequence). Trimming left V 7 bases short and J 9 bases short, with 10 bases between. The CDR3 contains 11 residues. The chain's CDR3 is CASTSTGEQFF. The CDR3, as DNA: TGTGCCAGCACCTCGACTGGTGAGCAGTTCTTC.

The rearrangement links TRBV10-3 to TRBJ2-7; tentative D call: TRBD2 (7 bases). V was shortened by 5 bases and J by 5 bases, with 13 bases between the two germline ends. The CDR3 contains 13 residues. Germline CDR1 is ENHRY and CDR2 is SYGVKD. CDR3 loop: CAISSPGGNEQYF. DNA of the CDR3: TGTGCCATCAGTTCGCCGGGGGGCAACGAGCAGTACTTC.

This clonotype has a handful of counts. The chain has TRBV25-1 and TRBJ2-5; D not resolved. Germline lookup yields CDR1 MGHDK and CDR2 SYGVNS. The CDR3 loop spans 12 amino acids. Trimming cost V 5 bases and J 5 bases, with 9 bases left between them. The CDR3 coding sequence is TGTGCCAGCAGTAACATTGGGGAGACCCAGTACTTC. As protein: CASSNIGETQYF.

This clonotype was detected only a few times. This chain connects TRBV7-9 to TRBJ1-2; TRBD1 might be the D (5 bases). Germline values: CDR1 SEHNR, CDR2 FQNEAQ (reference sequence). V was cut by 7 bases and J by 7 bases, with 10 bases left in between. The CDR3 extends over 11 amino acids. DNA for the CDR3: TGTGCCAGCAACGGGGGGGTTGGCTACACCTTC. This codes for CASNGGVGYTF.

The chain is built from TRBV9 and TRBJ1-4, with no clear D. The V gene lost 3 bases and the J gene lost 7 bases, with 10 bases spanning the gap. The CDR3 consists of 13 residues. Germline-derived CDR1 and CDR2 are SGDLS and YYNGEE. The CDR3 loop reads CASSAGRSEKLFF. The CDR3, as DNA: TGTGCCAGCAGCGCGGGGAGGAGTGAAAAACTGTTTTTT. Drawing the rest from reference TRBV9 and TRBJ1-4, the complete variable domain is DSGVTQTPKHLITATGQRVTLRCSPRSGDLSVYWYQQSLDQGLQFLIQYYNGEERAKGNILERFSAQQFPDLHSELNLSSLELGDSALYFCASSAGRSEKLFFGSGTQLSVL.

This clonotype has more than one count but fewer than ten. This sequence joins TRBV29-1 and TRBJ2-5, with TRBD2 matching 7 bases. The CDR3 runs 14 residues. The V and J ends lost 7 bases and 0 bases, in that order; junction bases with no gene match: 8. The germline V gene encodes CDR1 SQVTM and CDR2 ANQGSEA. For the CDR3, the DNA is TGCAGCGCTCCCCTGGGGGGGTACCAAGAGACCCAGTACTTC. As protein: CSAPLGGYQETQYF.

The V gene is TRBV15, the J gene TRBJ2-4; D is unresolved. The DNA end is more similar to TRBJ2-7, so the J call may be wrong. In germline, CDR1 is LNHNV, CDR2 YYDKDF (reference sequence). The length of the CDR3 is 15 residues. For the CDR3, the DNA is TGTGCCACCAGCAGAGATCGCACCTTAGGTCACGAGCAGTACTTC. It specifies CATSRDRTLGHEQYF.

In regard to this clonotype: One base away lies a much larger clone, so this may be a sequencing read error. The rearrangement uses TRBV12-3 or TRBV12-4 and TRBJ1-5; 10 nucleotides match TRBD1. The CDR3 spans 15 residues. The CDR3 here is CASSLAGTGVQPRHF. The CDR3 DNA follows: TGTGCCAGCAGTTTAGCCGGGACAGGGGTCCAGCCCCGGCATTTT.

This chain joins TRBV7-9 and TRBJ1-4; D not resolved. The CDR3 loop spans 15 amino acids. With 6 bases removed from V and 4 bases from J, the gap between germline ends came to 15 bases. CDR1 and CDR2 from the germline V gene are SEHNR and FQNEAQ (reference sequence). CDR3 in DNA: TGTGCCAGCAGTCGTTGGTCAGTAGATAATGAAAAACTGTTTTTT. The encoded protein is CASSRWSVDNEKLFF.

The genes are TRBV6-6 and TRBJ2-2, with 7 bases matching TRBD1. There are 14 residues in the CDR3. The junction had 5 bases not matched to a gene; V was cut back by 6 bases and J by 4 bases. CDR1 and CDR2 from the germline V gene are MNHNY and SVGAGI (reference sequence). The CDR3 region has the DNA TGTGCCAGCAGCAGAACAGGGGCCACCGGGGAGCTGTTTTTT. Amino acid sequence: CASSRTGATGELFF.

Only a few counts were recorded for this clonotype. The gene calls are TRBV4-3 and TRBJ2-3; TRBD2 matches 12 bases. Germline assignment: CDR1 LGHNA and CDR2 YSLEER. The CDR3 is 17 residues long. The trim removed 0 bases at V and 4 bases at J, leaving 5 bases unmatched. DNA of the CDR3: TGCGCCAGCAGCCAAGATATACTAGCGGGGGGTGCAGATACGCAGTATTTT. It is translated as CASSQDILAGGADTQYF.

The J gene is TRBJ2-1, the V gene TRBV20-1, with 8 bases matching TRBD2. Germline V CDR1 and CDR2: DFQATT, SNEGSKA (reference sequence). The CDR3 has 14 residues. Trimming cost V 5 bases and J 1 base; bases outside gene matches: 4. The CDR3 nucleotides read TGCAGTGCTGGCGGGAGGTTTTCCTACAATGAGCAGTTCTTC. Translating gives CSAGGRFSYNEQFF.